The clone carrying this TCR beta chain was seen repeatedly, ten times or more. Its antigen is undetermined. Thyroid ultrasound, orbital computed tomography, TRAb, serum thyroxine and clinical symptoms formed the basis of diagnosis. Per germline, CDR1 SQVTM and CDR2 ANQGSEA. Trimming removed 6 bases at V and 1 base at J, with 9 bases between. The CDR3 covers 12 residues. The sample belongs to a study of Graves' ophthalmopathy and Graves' hyperthyroidism. Points from the study as a whole: Most expanded clonotypes in thyroid above 0.001 frequency also showed up in blood. The model achieved approximately 71% sensitivity and under 75% specificity for ophthalmopathy progression.

Amplified material comprised TCR beta CDR3 regions derived from RNA transcripts. The library came from an HTBI-primed first-round RT-PCR and a second-round multiplex PCR. Via MiXCR, TCRdb re-called the multiplex PCR reads, giving one row per CDR3 protein. This table holds about 1.2 million distinct CDR3 sequences, about 35% found once. The sequence was obtained from an adult man with Graves' hyperthyroidism. The chain links TRBV29-1 to TRBJ2-5; no clear D. Sequencing was done on a sample of peripheral blood or thyroid tissue (not recorded which). As DNA, the CDR3 is TGCAGCGTCTTAGCCAGCCAAGAGACCCAGTACTTC. Residues: CSVLASQETQYF.